These 8 T cell receptor beta chains were sequenced from one sample in a study of T cell responses to AZD1222 COVID-19 vaccine. Clones were read by immunoSEQ multiplex PCR, and TCRdb kept only the in-frame ones, dropping some. In the table there are approximately 100,000 clones, approximately 84% of which are singletons. The sequencing here drew on peripheral blood, taken on day 0 of AZD1222 vaccination. The receptors originated from an adult in good health.

This clone was seen a few times. The chain uses TRBV6-5 and TRBJ2-7; possibly TRBD2 for D (5 bases). Germline V gene data show CDR1 as MNHEY and CDR2 as SVGAGI. This CDR3 region has 14 residues. Trimming cost V 6 bases and J 0 bases, with 12 bases left between them. CDR3: CASRRTGSSYEQYF. The CDR3 nucleotides read TGTGCCAGCAGGCGGACGGGAAGCTCCTACGAGCAGTACTTC.

The chain is built from TRBV28 and TRBJ2-1, with 8 bases matching TRBD2. CDR1 is MDHEN and CDR2 is SYDVKM in the germline V gene. V gave up 5 bases and J gave up 0 bases; unmatched junction bases: 6. This CDR3 spans 16 amino acids. The CDR3 is CASSGAGLASYNEQFF. CDR3 in DNA: TGTGCCAGCAGTGGGGCCGGACTAGCCTCCTACAATGAGCAGTTCTTC.

The CDR3 coding sequence is TGTGCCAGCAGCTTAGAACCCCCGGCCATCCAGTTCTTC. Translation: CASSLEPPAIQFF. The genes are TRBV7-9 and TRBJ2-1; the D is unclear. V lost 1 base and J 13 bases, leaving 14 bases between the germline ends. Germline V gives CDR1 SEHNR, CDR2 FQNEAQ (reference sequence). This CDR3 has 13 amino acids.

The chain employs TRBV3-1 (or the pseudogene TRBV3-2) and TRBJ2-7; 8 nucleotides match TRBD2. This CDR3 is built from 15 residues. V shed 1 base, J shed 0 bases, and the junction held 2 bases outside the gene matches. Germline-derived CDR1 and CDR2 are LGHDT and YNNKEL (reference sequence). CDR3 protein: CASSQVAGPSYEQYF. Here the CDR3 DNA reads TGTGCCAGCAGCCAAGTAGCGGGGCCCTCCTACGAGCAGTACTTC.

The chain combines TRBV11-2 with TRBJ2-7; 10 bases map to TRBD2. Trimming took 6 bases from V and 3 from J; bases not matched to a gene: 8. Germline CDR1 SGHAT, CDR2 FQNNGV. The CDR3 is 15 amino acids. This CDR3 reads CASRNWLAGDYEQYF. The CDR3 nucleotides read TGTGCCAGCAGAAATTGGCTAGCGGGAGACTACGAGCAGTACTTC. Full variable domain (missing parts from reference TRBV11-2 and TRBJ2-7): EAGVAQSPRYKIIEKRQSVAFWCNPISGHATLYWYQQILGQGPKLLIQFQNNGVVDDSQLPKDRFSAERLKGVDSTLKIQPAKLEDSAVYLCASRNWLAGDYEQYFGPGTRLTVT.

V is TRBV5-1 and J is TRBJ2-7; the match to TRBD1 covers 7 bases. The V segment lost 5 bases and the J segment 2 bases; nucleotides outside the gene matches: 7. CDR1 and CDR2 (germline): SGHRS, YFSETQ. The CDR3 loop spans 14 amino acids. As DNA, the CDR3 is TGCGCCAGCAGTTCCGGGACAGCGACCTACGAGCAGTACTTC. This sequence encodes CASSSGTATYEQYF. Using reference TRBV5-1 and TRBJ2-7 for the parts outside the CDR3, the full variable domain is KAGVTQTPRYLIKTRGQQVTLSCSPISGHRSVSWYQQTPGQGLQFLFEYFSETQRNKGNFPGRFSGRQFSNSRSEMNVSTLELGDSALYLCASSSGTATYEQYFGPGTRLTVT.

The chain carries TRBV10-3 and TRBJ1-1; possibly TRBD1 for D (5 bases). V was trimmed by 0 bases and J by 1 base, leaving 9 bases between them. The CDR3 runs 15 residues. Germline assignment: CDR1 ENHRY and CDR2 SYGVKD. CDR3 nucleotides: TGTGCCATCAGTGAGTCTTTACAGGCGAACACTGAAGCTTTCTTT. Its translation is CAISESLQANTEAFF.

Here the CDR3 DNA reads TGTGCCAGCAGCCTCCAGGGGGCTATCACTGAAGCTTTCTTT. Protein sequence: CASSLQGAITEAFF. This chain connects TRBV5-4 to TRBJ1-1; 8 nucleotides line up with TRBD1. Germline V gene lookup returns CDR1 SGHNT and CDR2 YYREEE (reference sequence). This CDR3 is 14 amino acids long. V dropped 4 bases and J dropped 4; count of bases not matched to a gene: 6.